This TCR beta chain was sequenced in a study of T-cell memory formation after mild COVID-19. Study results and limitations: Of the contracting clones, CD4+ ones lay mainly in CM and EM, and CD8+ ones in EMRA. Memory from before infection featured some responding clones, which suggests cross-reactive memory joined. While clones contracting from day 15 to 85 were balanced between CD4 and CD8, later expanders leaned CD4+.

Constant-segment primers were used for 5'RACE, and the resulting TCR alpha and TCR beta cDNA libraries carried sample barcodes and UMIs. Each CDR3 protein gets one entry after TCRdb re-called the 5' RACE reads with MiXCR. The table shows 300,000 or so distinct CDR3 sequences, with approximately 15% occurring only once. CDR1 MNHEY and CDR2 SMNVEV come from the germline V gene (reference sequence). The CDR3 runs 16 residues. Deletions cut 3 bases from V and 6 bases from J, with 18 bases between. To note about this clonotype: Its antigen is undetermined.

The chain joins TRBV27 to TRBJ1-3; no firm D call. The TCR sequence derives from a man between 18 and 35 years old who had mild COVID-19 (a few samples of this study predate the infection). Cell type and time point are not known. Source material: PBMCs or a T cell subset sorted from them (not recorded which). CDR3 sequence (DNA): TGTGCCAGCAGTTTGGGTCGGCTGAAGAGATTAAACACCATATATTTT. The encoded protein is CASSLGRLKRLNTIYF.